This passage covers 27 T cell receptor beta chains from one sample sequenced in a study of CD8 T cells in ankylosing spondylitis. A single record per CDR3 protein comes from TCRdb applying MiXCR to the 5' RACE reads. The sample has 130,000 or so distinct CDR3 sequences; more than 9.5% are singletons. Sequenced material: blood, either unsorted or a sorted T cell fraction (not recorded which). The origin of the receptors is a female donor with ankylosing spondylitis or in good health (not recorded which).

The chain combines TRBV6-1 with TRBJ1-5; D is ambiguous. The CDR3 length is 15 residues. Germline V gene sequence: CDR1 MNHNS, CDR2 SASEGT. The germline V and J ends were trimmed by 6 bases and 6 bases, with 18 bases remaining between them. The CDR3 nucleotides are TGTGCCAGCAGCCGAACTAGGGAAGGTGGTCAGCCCCAGCATTTT. The encoded protein is CASSRTREGGQPQHF.

This clonotype was seen repeatedly, ten times or more. V usage is TRBV5-1 and J usage is TRBJ2-1, with TRBD2 identical over 9 bases. CDR1 is SGHRS and CDR2 is YFSETQ in the germline V gene. The CDR3 sequence is 17 residues long. V was pared by 2 bases and J by 4 bases, with 10 bases of the junction left unmatched. CDR3 residues: CASSFSLTSGSYNEQFF. The CDR3 DNA reads as TGCGCCAGCAGCTTCAGTTTAACTAGCGGGTCTTACAATGAGCAGTTCTTC.

This clonotype was recorded many times. V usage is TRBV11-2 and J usage is TRBJ1-6; tentative D call: TRBD1 (5 bases). This CDR3 is 14 amino acids long. Per germline, CDR1 SGHAT and CDR2 FQNNGV. V was cut by 3 bases and J by 10 bases, with 13 bases left in between. The CDR3, as DNA: TGTGCCAGCAGCTTTCGTCAGGGTAAATCACCCCTCCACTTT. Encoded protein: CASSFRQGKSPLHF.

On this clonotype itself: This may be a read error, as it is one base from a much larger clone. This rearrangement joins TRBV20-1 to TRBJ2-6, with 7 bases matching TRBD1. Germline-derived CDR1 and CDR2 are DFQATT and SNEGSKA (reference sequence). The J segment lost 0 bases and the V segment lost 0 bases, leaving 8 bases of the junction unmatched. The length of the CDR3 is 18 residues. CDR3 loop: CSARDPGTDRSGANVLTF. DNA for the CDR3: TGCAGTGCTAGAGATCCCGGGACAGATCGCTCTGGGGCCAACGTCCTGACTTTC.

This clonotype was counted only a few times. This chain links TRBV19 with TRBJ1-1; maybe TRBD1 (5 bases). With 3 bases removed from V and 8 bases from J, the gap between germline ends came to 10 bases. CDR1 is LNHDA, CDR2 SQIVND, per germline (reference sequence). This CDR3 contains 12 residues. The CDR3 is CASSMWGPEAFF. The CDR3 DNA reads as TGTGCCAGTAGTATGTGGGGCCCCGAAGCTTTCTTT. Combining the CDR3 with reference TRBV19 and TRBJ1-1 gives the whole variable domain DGGITQSPKYLFRKEGQNVTLSCEQNLNHDAMYWYRQDPGQGLRLIYYSQIVNDFQKGDIAEGYSVSREKKESFPLTVTSAQKNPTAFYLCASSMWGPEAFFGQGTRLTVV.

At least ten counts were recorded for this clonotype. This sequence joins TRBV12-3 or TRBV12-4 and TRBJ1-6; 7 bases align to TRBD1. The length of the CDR3 is 14 residues. With 1 base clipped from V and 7 bases from J, the junction kept 1 base outside the gene matches. The CDR3 is CASSLGDRNSPLHF. CDR3 DNA sequence: TGTGCCAGCAGTTTAGGGGACAGAAATTCACCCCTCCACTTT.

This clonotype was seen ten or more times. The CDR3 bases are TGCAGTGCCCCGAGTCTTAGCGCGAATGAGCAGTTCTTC. Protein product: CSAPSLSANEQFF. The chain uses TRBV20-1 and TRBJ2-1, with D possibly TRBD2 on 5 matching bases. Germline V gene sequence: CDR1 DFQATT, CDR2 SNEGSKA (reference sequence). V shed 6 bases and J shed 7 bases, with 16 bases lying between them. This CDR3 has 13 amino acids.

This clonotype has ten or more counts. The chain is built from TRBV6-2 or TRBV6-3 and TRBJ2-7; no clear D. The length of the CDR3 is 13 residues. CDR1 is MNHEY and CDR2 is SVGEGT in the germline V gene. Trimming left V 6 bases short and J 1 base short, with 10 bases between. CDR3: CASRPPPSYEQYF. Here the CDR3 DNA reads TGTGCCAGCAGACCACCCCCTTCCTACGAGCAGTACTTC.

This clonotype has at least ten counts. The V gene is TRBV20-1, the J gene TRBJ2-1, with D perhaps matching TRBD1 (5 bases). Germline values: CDR1 DFQATT, CDR2 SNEGSKA (reference sequence). Trimming removed 0 bases from V and 4 bases from J, with 13 bases in between. This CDR3 region has 15 residues. CDR3 protein: CSARDGARVYNEQFF. In nucleotides, the CDR3 is TGCAGTGCTAGAGATGGGGCCCGGGTGTACAATGAGCAGTTCTTC.

Ten or more counts support this clonotype. The chain is built from TRBV19 and TRBJ2-7, with 7 bases matching TRBD2. J gave up 0 bases and V 10 bases, and 9 bases lay outside the gene matches. The germline V gene has CDR1 LNHDA and CDR2 SQIVND (reference sequence). The CDR3 contains 14 residues. In DNA, the CDR3 is TGTGCCACCTCAAGCGGGGCCAGCTCCTACGAGCAGTACTTC. This encodes CATSSGASSYEQYF.

This clonotype showed up many times. The rearrangement uses TRBV12-3 or TRBV12-4 and TRBJ1-5, with D possibly matching TRBD1 (6 bases). V gave up 3 bases and J gave up 0 bases, with 6 bases separating them. This CDR3 has 14 residues. The CDR3 is CASSLGASNQPQHF. The CDR3 nucleotides read TGTGCCAGCAGTTTGGGGGCTAGCAATCAGCCCCAGCATTTT.

This clonotype was detected many times. The chain employs TRBV5-1 and TRBJ1-4, with a tentative D call TRBD1 (5 bases). Germline V gives CDR1 SGHRS, CDR2 YFSETQ. The CDR3 has 16 amino acids. V was clipped by 6 bases and J by 5 bases, with 20 bases between them. CDR3 region: CASTPEGWRGNEKLFF. CDR3 DNA: TGCGCCAGCACTCCTGAGGGGTGGAGGGGAAATGAAAAACTGTTTTTT.

This sequence joins TRBV27 and TRBJ2-2; D might be TRBD1 (5 bases). The CDR3 is made up of 14 amino acids. The germline V gene encodes CDR1 MNHEY and CDR2 SMNVEV (reference sequence). V was cut by 6 bases and J by 5 bases, with 13 bases left in between. The CDR3 loop is CASRMQGITGELFF. The CDR3 DNA reads as TGTGCCAGCAGAATGCAGGGAATTACCGGGGAGCTGTTTTTT.

This clonotype was counted once. The gene calls are TRBV27 and TRBJ1-1, with 8 bases fitting TRBD1. In germline, CDR1 is MNHEY, CDR2 SMNVEV (reference sequence). V dropped 6 bases and J dropped 4; count of bases not matched to a gene: 1. This CDR3 has 12 amino acids. The CDR3: CASRTGATEAFF. In nucleotides, the CDR3 is TGTGCCAGCAGGACAGGGGCCACTGAAGCTTTCTTT.

This clonotype was recorded many times. The chain links TRBV21-1 to TRBJ1-1; the D call in the table, TRBD1, was not verified against the DNA. TRBV21-1 is termed a pseudogene. This CDR3 is built from 13 residues. In DNA form, the CDR3 reads TGTGCCAGCAGCCCCCTGCCGGGGTCTGAAGCTTTCTTT. Its translation is CASSPLPGSEAFF.

This clonotype was counted ten times or more. The rearrangement links TRBV7-8 to TRBJ1-2, with 9 bases that match TRBD1. The V and J ends lost 0 bases and 4 bases, in that order; junction bases with no gene match: 12. Germline-derived CDR1 and CDR2 are SGHVS and FQNEAQ. The CDR3 runs to 18 residues. CDR3 nucleotides: TGTGCCAGCAGCTTAGCTTTGGGACAGGGCTGGTCGTCCTATGGCTACACCTTC. Its protein is CASSLALGQGWSSYGYTF.

The chain couples TRBV6-5 to TRBJ2-7; D is possibly TRBD2 (6 bases). The CDR3 contains 16 residues. V was pared by 1 base and J by 2 bases, with 15 bases between. The germline V gene has CDR1 MNHEY and CDR2 SVGAGI. CDR3 amino acids: CASSYFGGLTTYEQYF. The CDR3, as DNA: TGTGCCAGCAGTTACTTTGGTGGACTAACAACCTACGAGCAGTACTTC.

This clonotype has a count of ten or more. The rearrangement links TRBV18 to TRBJ2-7; D is unclear. The CDR3 contains 14 residues. CDR1 and CDR2 from the germline V gene are KGHSH and LQKENI. Trimming cost V 3 bases and J 3 bases, with 12 bases left between them. CDR3 sequence (DNA): TGTGCCAGCTCACCCTATTCTGGGTTCTACGAGCAGTACTTC. As protein: CASSPYSGFYEQYF.

Details on this clonotype: A much larger clone lies a single base off, so this may be a read error. This sequence joins TRBV6-5 and TRBJ2-1; possibly TRBD1 for D (5 bases). There are 17 residues in the CDR3. The germline V and J ends were trimmed by 0 bases and 6 bases, with 18 bases remaining between them. CDR1 and CDR2 (germline): MNHEY, SVGAGI. The CDR3 DNA sequence: TGTGCCAGCAGTTACTCGCGAGGAGCAAAAGGGGCCAATGAGCAGTTCTTC. This translates into CASSYSRGAKGANEQFF.

This clonotype appeared many times. The V gene is TRBV5-1, the J gene TRBJ2-1, with D maybe TRBD2 (5 bases). Germline V gene data show CDR1 as SGHRS and CDR2 as YFSETQ. The CDR3 loop spans 15 amino acids. Trimming removed 0 bases at V and 12 bases at J, with 19 bases between. CDR3: CASSLGFMQVGMQFF. DNA of the CDR3: TGCGCCAGCAGCTTGGGGTTTATGCAGGTCGGGATGCAGTTCTTC.

This clonotype was counted a few times. CDR3 nucleotide sequence: TGTGCCAGCAGCTCGCCTGTAGCGGGGTCTCTCACAGATACGCAGTATTTT. Translating it yields CASSSPVAGSLTDTQYF. The chain employs TRBV11-3 and TRBJ2-3; 8 nucleotides align to TRBD2. Looked up from germline, CDR1 is SGHNT and CDR2 is YENEEA. CDR3 size: 17 residues. The V and J ends lost 4 bases and 2 bases, in that order; junction bases with no gene match: 11.

For this clonotype: No conserved phenylalanine or tryptophan is present at the end of the CDR3, so a read error is the likely explanation. V is TRBV9 and J is TRBJ2-7; D could derive from TRBD1 or TRBD2 (5 bases each). In germline, CDR1 is SGDLS, CDR2 YYNGEE. This CDR3 has 14 residues. The CDR3 DNA reads as TGTGCCAGCAGCGTGGGAGACAGTTCCTTCGAGCAGTACTCC. Translating gives CASSVGDSSFEQYS.

As regards this clonotype: The junction departs from germline at one end; a sequencing error may be responsible. The V and J genes are TRBV20-1 and TRBJ2-2; TRBD1 aligns across 8 bases. The CDR3 totals 20 residues. Per the germline V gene, CDR1 is DFQATT and CDR2 is SNEGSKA (reference sequence). CDR3 protein: CCARDYGQGEGVEVTGELFF. CDR3 in DNA: TGCTGTGCTAGAGACTATGGACAGGGCGAAGGGGTAGAGGTCACCGGGGAGCTGTTTTTT.

This clonotype was observed many times. J is TRBJ1-1 and V is TRBV14; the D is unclear. V lost 4 bases, J lost 4 bases, and 13 bases lay in between. The CDR3 sequence is 14 residues long. Germline V gives CDR1 SGHDN, CDR2 FVKESK. Here the CDR3 DNA reads TGTGCCAGCAGCCCTCAGCCCCCACCCACTGAAGCTTTCTTT. Translation gives CASSPQPPPTEAFF.

At least ten counts were recorded for this clonotype. The gene calls are TRBV20-1 and TRBJ1-2, with a possible D match to TRBD1 (6 bases). Germline V gene sequence: CDR1 DFQATT, CDR2 SNEGSKA (reference sequence). The CDR3 is made up of 14 amino acids. As DNA, the CDR3 is TGCAGCTGCGGTCGAGCAGGGGAACTCTATGGCTACACCTTC. Translation gives CSCGRAGELYGYTF.

This clonotype was seen repeatedly, ten times or more. The V and J genes are TRBV20-1 and TRBJ2-1, with TRBD2 identical over 7 bases. The CDR3 is made up of 16 amino acids. Germline trimming cut 1 base from V and 0 bases from J; bases unmatched to any gene: 6. Looked up from germline, CDR1 is DFQATT and CDR2 is SNEGSKA (reference sequence). Written as DNA, the CDR3 is TGCAGTGCTAGAGGGGGGGGGAACAGCTCCTACAATGAGCAGTTCTTC. This sequence encodes CSARGGGNSSYNEQFF.

A single count supports this clonotype. One base away lies a much larger clone, so this may be a sequencing read error. The chain has TRBV29-1 and TRBJ2-4, with D hard to call. The CDR3 runs 12 residues. CDR1 is SQVTM and CDR2 is ANQGSEA in the germline V gene. CDR3 coding DNA: TGCAGCGCCGTCCTGCCCGGAAACATTCAGTCCTTC. Residues: CSAVLPGNIQSF.